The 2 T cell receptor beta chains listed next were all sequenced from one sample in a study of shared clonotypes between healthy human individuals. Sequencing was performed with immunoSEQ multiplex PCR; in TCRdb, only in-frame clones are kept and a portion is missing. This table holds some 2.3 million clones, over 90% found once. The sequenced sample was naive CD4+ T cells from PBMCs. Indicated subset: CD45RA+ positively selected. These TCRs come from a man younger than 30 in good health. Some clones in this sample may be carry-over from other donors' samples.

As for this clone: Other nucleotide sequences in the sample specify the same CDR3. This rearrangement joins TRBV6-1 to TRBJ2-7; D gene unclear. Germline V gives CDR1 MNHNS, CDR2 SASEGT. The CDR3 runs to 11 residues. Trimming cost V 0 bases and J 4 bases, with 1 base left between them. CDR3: CASSEAYEQYF. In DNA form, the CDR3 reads TGTGCCAGCAGTGAAGCATACGAGCAGTACTTC.

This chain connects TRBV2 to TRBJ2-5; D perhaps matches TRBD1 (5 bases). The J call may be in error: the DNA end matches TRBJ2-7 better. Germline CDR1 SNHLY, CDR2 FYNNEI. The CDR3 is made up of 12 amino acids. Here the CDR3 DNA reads TGTGCCAGCAAGACAGCCTCCTACGAGCAGTACTTC. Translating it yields CASKTASYEQYF.